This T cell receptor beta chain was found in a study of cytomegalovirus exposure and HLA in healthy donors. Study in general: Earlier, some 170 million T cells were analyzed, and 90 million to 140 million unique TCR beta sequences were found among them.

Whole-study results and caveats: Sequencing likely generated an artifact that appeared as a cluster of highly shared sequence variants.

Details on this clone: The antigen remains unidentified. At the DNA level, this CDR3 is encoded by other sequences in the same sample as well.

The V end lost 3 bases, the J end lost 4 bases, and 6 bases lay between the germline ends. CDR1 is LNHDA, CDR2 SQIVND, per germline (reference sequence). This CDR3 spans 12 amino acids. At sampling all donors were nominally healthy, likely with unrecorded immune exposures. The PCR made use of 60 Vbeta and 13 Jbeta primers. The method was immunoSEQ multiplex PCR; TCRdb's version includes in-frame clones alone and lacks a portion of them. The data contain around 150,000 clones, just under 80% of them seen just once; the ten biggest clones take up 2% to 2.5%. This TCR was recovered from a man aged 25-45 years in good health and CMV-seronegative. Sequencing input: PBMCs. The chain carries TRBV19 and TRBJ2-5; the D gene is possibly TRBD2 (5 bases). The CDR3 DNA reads TGTGCCAGTAGTATCGGAGGAGAGACCCAGTACTTC. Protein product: CASSIGGETQYF.